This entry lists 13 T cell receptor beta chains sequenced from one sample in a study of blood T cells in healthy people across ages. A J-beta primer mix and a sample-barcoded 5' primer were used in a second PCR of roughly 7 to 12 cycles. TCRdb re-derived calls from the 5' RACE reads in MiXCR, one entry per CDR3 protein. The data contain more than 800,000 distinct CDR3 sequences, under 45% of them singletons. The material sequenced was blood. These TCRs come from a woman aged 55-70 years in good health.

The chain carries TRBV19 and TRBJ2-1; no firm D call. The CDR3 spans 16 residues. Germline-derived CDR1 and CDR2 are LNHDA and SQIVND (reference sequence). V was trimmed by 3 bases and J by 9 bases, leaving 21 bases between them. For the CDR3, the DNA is TGTGCCAGTAGTATGTTTTCGGGTCGCGGCGTAGCTGAGCAGTTCTTC. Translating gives CASSMFSGRGVAEQFF.

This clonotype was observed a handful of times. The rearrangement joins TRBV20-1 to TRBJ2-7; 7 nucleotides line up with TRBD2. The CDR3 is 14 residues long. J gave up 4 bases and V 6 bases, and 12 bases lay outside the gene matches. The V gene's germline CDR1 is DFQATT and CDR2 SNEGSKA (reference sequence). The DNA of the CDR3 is TGCAGTGCCCTGTACGGCGGGGGAAGATACGAGCAGTACTTC. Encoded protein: CSALYGGGRYEQYF.

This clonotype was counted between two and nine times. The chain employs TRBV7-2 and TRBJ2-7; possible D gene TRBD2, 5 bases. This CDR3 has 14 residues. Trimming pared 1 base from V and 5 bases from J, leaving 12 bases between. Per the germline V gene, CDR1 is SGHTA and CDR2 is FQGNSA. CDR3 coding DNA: TGTGCCAGCAGCTTAGAACCGGGAAGAAACGAGCAGTACTTC. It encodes CASSLEPGRNEQYF.

The DNA for the CDR3 is TGCAGTGCTCCCGGGACAGGGGACAATGAGCAGTTCTTC. This codes for CSAPGTGDNEQFF. The chain joins TRBV20-1 to TRBJ2-1; TRBD1 aligns across 10 bases. V lost 5 bases to trimming and J lost 5 bases; unmatched junction nucleotides: 3. The CDR3 is 13 residues long. CDR1 and CDR2 from the germline V gene are DFQATT and SNEGSKA (reference sequence).

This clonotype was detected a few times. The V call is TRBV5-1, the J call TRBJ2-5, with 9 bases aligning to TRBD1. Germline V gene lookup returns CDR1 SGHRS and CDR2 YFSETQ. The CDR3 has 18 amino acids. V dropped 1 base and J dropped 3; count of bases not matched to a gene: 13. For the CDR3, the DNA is TGCGCCAGCAGCTTGTGGGGAGGGACGCGGACAGGGGAAGAGACCCAGTACTTC. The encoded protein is CASSLWGGTRTGEETQYF. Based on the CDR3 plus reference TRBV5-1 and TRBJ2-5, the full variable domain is KAGVTQTPRYLIKTRGQQVTLSCSPISGHRSVSWYQQTPGQGLQFLFEYFSETQRNKGNFPGRFSGRQFSNSRSEMNVSTLELGDSALYLCASSLWGGTRTGEETQYFGPGTRLLVL.

The CDR3 DNA sequence: TGTGCCAGCAGACCAGGGTCTCATGAGCAGTTCTTC. Its protein is CASRPGSHEQFF. This chain uses TRBV27 with TRBJ2-1; D is perhaps TRBD1 (5 bases). Trimming took 6 bases from V and 8 from J, leaving 11 bases between them. The CDR3 spans 12 residues. Germline V gives CDR1 MNHEY, CDR2 SMNVEV (reference sequence).

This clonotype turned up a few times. DNA for the CDR3: TGTGCCACCAGTGACCGCCTCGGACAGGGGGGAAATGAGCAGTTCTTC. Translated: CATSDRLGQGGNEQFF. This chain joins TRBV24-1 and TRBJ2-1, with TRBD1 matching over 10 bases. The CDR3 contains 16 residues. The V gene end was trimmed by 4 bases and the J gene end by 7 bases; junction bases not matched to a gene: 9. Per the germline V gene, CDR1 is KGHDR and CDR2 is SFDVKD.

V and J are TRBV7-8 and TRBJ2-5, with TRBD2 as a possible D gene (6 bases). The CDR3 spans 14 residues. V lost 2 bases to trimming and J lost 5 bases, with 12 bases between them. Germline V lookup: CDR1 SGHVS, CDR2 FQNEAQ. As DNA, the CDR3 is TGTGCCAGCAGCTTACGTCGAGCGGGCGAGACCCAGTACTTC. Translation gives CASSLRRAGETQYF.

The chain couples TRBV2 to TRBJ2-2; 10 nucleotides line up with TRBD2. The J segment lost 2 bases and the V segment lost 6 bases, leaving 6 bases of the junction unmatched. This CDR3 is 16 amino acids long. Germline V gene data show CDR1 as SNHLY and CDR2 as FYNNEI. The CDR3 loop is CASSTSGILNTGELFF. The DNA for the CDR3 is TGTGCCAGCAGCACTAGCGGGATCCTTAACACCGGGGAGCTGTTTTTT.

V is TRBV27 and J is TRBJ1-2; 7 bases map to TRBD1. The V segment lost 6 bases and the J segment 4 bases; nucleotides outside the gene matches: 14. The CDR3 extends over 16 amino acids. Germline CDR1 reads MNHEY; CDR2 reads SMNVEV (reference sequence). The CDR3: CASSRSGGQESYGYTF. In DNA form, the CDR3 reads TGTGCCAGCAGCCGCTCTGGAGGACAGGAGAGCTATGGCTACACCTTC.

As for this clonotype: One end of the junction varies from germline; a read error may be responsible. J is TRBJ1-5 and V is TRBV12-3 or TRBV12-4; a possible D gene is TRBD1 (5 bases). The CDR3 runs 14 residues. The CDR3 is CAGSLTGPNQPQHF. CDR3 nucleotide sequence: TGTGCCGGCAGCCTTACAGGTCCGAATCAGCCCCAGCATTTT.

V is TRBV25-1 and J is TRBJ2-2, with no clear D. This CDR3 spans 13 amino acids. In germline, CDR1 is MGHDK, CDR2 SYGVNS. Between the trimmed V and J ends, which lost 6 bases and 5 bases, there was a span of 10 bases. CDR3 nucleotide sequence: TGTGCCAGCAGAGACCTAGGAACCGGGGAGCTGTTTTTT. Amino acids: CASRDLGTGELFF.

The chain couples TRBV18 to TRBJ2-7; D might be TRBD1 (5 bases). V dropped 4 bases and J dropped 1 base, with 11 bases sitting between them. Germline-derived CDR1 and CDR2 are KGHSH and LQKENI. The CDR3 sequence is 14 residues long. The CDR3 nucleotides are TGTGCCAGCTCACTACAGGACCGATCCTACGAGCAGTACTTC. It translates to CASSLQDRSYEQYF.